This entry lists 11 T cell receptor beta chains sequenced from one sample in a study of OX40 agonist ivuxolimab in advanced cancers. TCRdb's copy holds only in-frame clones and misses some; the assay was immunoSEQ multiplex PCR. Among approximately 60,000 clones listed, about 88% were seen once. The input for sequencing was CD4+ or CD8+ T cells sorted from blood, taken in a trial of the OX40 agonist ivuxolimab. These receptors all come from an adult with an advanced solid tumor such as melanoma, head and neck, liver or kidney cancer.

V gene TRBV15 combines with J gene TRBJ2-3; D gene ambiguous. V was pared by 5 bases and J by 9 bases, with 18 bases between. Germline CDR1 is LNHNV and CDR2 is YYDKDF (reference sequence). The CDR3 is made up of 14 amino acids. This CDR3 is CATSWPDGSGTQYF. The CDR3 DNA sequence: TGTGCCACCAGCTGGCCGGACGGGTCGGGCACGCAGTATTTT.

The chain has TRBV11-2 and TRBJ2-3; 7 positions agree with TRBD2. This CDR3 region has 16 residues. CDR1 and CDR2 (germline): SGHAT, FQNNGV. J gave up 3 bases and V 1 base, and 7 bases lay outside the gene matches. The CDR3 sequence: CASSLGSAGATDTQYF. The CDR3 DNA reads TGTGCCAGCAGCTTAGGGTCTGCGGGAGCTACAGATACGCAGTATTTT.

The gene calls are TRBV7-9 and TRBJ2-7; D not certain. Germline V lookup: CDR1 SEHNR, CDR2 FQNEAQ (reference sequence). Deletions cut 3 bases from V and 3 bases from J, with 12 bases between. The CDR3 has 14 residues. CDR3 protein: CASSFQNSVYEQYF. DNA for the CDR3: TGTGCCAGCAGCTTTCAAAATTCCGTCTACGAGCAGTACTTC. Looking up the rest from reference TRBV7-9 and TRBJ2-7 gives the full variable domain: DTGVSQNPRHKITKRGQNVTFRCDPISEHNRLYWYRQTLGQGPEFLTYFQNEAQLEKSRLLSDRFSAERPKGSFSTLEIQRTEQGDSAMYLCASSFQNSVYEQYFGPGTRLTVT.

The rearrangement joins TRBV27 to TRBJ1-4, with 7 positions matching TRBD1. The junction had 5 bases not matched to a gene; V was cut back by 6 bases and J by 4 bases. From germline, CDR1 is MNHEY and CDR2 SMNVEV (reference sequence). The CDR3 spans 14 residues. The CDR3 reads CASREGTVNEKLFF. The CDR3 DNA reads TGTGCCAGCAGAGAAGGGACAGTTAATGAAAAACTGTTTTTT.

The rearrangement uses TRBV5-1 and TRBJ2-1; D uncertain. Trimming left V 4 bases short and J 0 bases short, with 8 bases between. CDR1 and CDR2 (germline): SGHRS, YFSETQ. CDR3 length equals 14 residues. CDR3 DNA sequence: TGCGCCAGCAGCCCGGGTAGCTCCTACAATGAGCAGTTCTTC. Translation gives CASSPGSSYNEQFF.

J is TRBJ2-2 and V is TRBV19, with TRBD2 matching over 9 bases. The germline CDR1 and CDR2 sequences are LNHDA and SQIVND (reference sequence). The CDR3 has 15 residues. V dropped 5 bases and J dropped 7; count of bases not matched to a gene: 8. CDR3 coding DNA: TGTGCCAGTAGTGACCTAGCGGGAAATGTCGGGGAGCTGTTTTTT. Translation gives CASSDLAGNVGELFF.

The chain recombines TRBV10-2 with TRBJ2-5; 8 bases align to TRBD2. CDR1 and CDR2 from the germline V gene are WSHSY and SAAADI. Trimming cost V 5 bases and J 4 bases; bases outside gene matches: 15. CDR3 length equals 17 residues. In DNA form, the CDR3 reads TGCGCCAGCAGTCTAAGAAGCGGGAGATTATCGGGAGAGACCCAGTACTTC. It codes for CASSLRSGRLSGETQYF.

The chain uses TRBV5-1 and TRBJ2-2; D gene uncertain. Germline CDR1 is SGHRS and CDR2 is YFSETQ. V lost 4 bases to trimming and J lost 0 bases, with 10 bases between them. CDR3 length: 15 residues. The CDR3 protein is CASSGVYPNTGELFF. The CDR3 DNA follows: TGCGCCAGCAGCGGTGTATATCCGAACACCGGGGAGCTGTTTTTT.

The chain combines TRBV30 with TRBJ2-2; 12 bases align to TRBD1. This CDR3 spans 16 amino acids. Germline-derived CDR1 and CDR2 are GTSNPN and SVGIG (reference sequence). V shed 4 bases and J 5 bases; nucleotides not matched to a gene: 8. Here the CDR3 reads CAWTVGTGGRTGELFF. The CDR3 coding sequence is TGTGCCTGGACCGTGGGGACAGGGGGCAGAACCGGGGAGCTGTTTTTT. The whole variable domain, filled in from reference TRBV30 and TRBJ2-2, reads SQTIHQWPATLVQPVGSPLSLECTVEGTSNPNLYWYRQAAGRGLQLLFYSVGIGQISSEVPQNLSASRPQDRQFILSSKKLLLSDSGFYLCAWTVGTGGRTGELFFGEGSRLTVL.

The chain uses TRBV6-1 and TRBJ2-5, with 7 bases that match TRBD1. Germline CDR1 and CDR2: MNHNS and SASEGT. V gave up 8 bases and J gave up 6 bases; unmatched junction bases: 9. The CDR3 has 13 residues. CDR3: CASALDRDKTQYF. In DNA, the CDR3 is TGTGCCAGCGCCTTAGACAGGGACAAGACCCAGTACTTC.

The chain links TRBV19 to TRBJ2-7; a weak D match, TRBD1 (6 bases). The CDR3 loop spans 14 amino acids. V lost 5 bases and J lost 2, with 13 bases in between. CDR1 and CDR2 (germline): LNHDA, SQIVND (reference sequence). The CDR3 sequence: CASSGTRNTYEQYF. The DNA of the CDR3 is TGTGCCAGTAGTGGGACACGGAACACCTACGAGCAGTACTTC.